This TCR beta chain was identified during a study of Ad26.COV2.S vaccination and SARS-CoV-2 variants (dated by TCRdb to 2020 to 2023). Study-level background: Vaccine-arm donors were drawn from COV1001, a multicentre, randomized, double-blind, placebo-controlled phase I-IIa trial of Ad26.COV2.S in healthy adults. Ad26.COV2.S was administered intramuscularly at a dose of 5x10^10 or 1x10^11 viral particles, either as one shot or as two shots given 56 days apart. TCRbeta repertoire sequencing served as the tool for gauging how specific and how broad the SARS-CoV-2-reactive T cell receptors were following Ad26.COV2.S vaccination. A total of approximately 30 samples were included in the TCR-sequenced set, comprising approximately 20 Ad26.COV2.S vaccine recipients, 5 placebo recipients and 8 SARS-CoV-2 convalescent individuals. Trial participants were randomized into five groups of five, in which low-dose or high-dose Ad26.COV2.S was given once or twice, or placebo was given on both occasions. Throughout the experiments and outcome assessment, investigators stayed blinded to trial group allocation.

Trimming costs V 4 bases and J 5 bases, and their ends lie 19 bases apart. Looking up the germline V gene yields CDR1 SGHDT and CDR2 YYEEEE. Including the terminal cysteine and phenylalanine, the CDR3 comprises 15 residues. Only the CDR3 DNA stays, 45 bases, in frame from base 1. The immunoSEQ Assay was used to sequence TCRbeta CDR3 regions. After extraction, genomic DNA underwent amplification by bias-controlled multiplex PCR, followed by high-throughput sequencing. The study's own analysis went as follows. To quantify the absolute abundance of every unique TCRbeta CDR3 region, sequences were collapsed and filtered. Usable DNA was measured by amplifying reference genes present in all nucleated cells, and TCRbeta template counts were normalized to that usable DNA to estimate T cell fraction. Repertoire TCRs were annotated as SARS-CoV-2-specific by exact matching of V gene, CDR3 amino acid sequence and J gene to a known reactive TCR set. The reference SARS-CoV-2 TCR set was obtained from MIRA and was filtered for enrichment in COVID-19-positive ImmuneCODE repertoires, whereby public or cross-reactive TCRs were removed. Based on the MIRA antigens, annotated TCRs were further analysed at the level of specific ORF or position within ORF. Breadth was defined as the number of annotated unique rearrangements divided by the total number of unique productive rearrangements, and depth was defined as the summed frequency of the annotated unique rearrangements. Group comparisons of TCR breadth used two-sided Wilcoxon rank-sum tests. TCRdb obtained this table from immuneACCESS and retained in-frame rearrangements with V and J assigned. These tables miss some clones; where compared with another copy, unresolved V genes account for less than half of the shortfall, and the remainder is unexplained. V, J and clone size reflect that table, while D and trimming were determined from the DNA. Here the sample has under 400,000 clones; around nine tenths occur a single time. Approximately 3.6% of the sample goes to the ten largest clones.

What the authors observed across the whole study: Vaccine and placebo recipients had similar non-spike TCR breadth, a finding consistent with the vaccine containing only spike. The study was not powered to compare responses between vaccine doses or regimens. Compared with placebo recipients, Ad26.COV2.S recipients showed higher spike-specific TCR breadth (P = 0.0014). After vaccination, spike-specific CD8+ and CD4+ T cell responses were reported to show substantial breadth. It was noted by the authors that total T cell responses may have been underestimated by the TCR breadth and depth analyses.

Sample treatment or condition, as interpreted from the label and publication: roughly 18 received Ad26.COV2.S at low or high dose, single or two shots; 5 received placebo; per-sample allocation not given. Repertoires of vaccine and placebo recipients were sequenced from samples taken on day 63 after the first injection. Between 29 July and 7 August 2020, Cohort 1b enrolled 25 adults aged 18-55 years at one site in Boston, USA. Ad26.COV2.S was a replication-incompetent adenovirus type 26 vector expressing a prefusion-stabilized SARS-CoV-2 spike protein from the original Wuhan strain. Note on this clone: The antigen it recognizes is unknown. No quality values exist for individual bases; no much larger clone is one base distant.

Recombination linked TRBV5-6 to TRBJ2-7; a tentative D match to TRBD1 spans 6 bases. The sequence came from a person between 18 and 65 years old who received the Ad26.COV2.S COVID-19 vaccine or a placebo. The sample here was peripheral blood, taken in a trial of Ad26.COV2.S vaccine versus placebo. CDR3 sequence: CASSRRVYRDNEQYF. At the DNA level, the sequence is TGTGCCAGCAGCCGGCGGGTGTACAGGGATAACGAGCAGTACTTC.